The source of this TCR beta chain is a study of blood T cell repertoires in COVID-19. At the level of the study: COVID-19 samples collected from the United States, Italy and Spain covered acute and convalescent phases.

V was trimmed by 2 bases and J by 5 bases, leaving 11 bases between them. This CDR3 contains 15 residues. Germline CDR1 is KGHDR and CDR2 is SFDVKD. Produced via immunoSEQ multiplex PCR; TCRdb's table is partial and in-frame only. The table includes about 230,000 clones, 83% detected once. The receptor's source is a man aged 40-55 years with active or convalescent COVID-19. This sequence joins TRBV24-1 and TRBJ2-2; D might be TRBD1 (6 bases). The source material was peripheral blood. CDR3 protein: CATSDSQGSTGELFF. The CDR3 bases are TGTGCCACCAGTGATTCACAGGGTAGTACCGGGGAGCTGTTTTTT.